This TCR beta chain was sequenced for a study of blood T cell repertoires in COVID-19. The wider study: Sources were T cells, B-cell-depleted T cells, or PBMCs; the material itself was cDNA or gDNA.

Authors' methods: It was from reference gene primer amplification that nucleated cell counts were estimated. Sequencing used immunoSEQ multiplex PCR; TCRdb keeps in-frame clones, though not all of them. V and J calls and clone size come straight from that table; D and trimming were deduced from the DNA. The table has 200,000 or so clones, roughly 88% seen once. Germline V gene data show CDR1 as SGDLS and CDR2 as YYNGEE. The CDR3 totals 15 residues. V gave up 1 base and J gave up 1 base, with 11 bases separating them. The sequenced sample was peripheral blood. The rearrangement uses TRBV9 and TRBJ2-5; D is possibly TRBD2 (7 bases). This clonotype was obtained from a man aged 40-50 years who had recovered from COVID-19. The CDR3 region is CASSVRGGPQETQYF. The CDR3 DNA reads TGTGCCAGCAGCGTAAGGGGGGGACCCCAAGAGACCCAGTACTTC.